This T cell receptor (beta chain) was sequenced in a study of T-cell reconstitution after alpha-beta-depleted transplantation in children (dated by TCRdb to about 2016). Regarding the complete study: T-cell immune reconstitution after TCRalphabeta/CD19-depleted allogeneic hematopoietic cell transplantation in children was quantitatively tracked in the study by means of TCR repertoire profiling. What the study reported, not specific to this receptor: In some patients, the high TCRbeta diversity seen at day 60 was put down to recipient T cells and intrathymic progenitors that had survived conditioning. The apparently early recovery of alphabetaT-cell counts about two months after transplant reportedly depended on only several hundred rapidly expanded clones that came from non-depleted graft cells. Over subsequent months, a decline in hyperexpanded clone frequencies was noted, and after one year, T-cell counts and TCRbeta diversity were mostly ascribed to newly produced T cells.

The CDR3 contains 13 residues, cysteine and phenylalanine counted. Just CDR3 DNA is preserved here, 39 bases in frame from base 1. Reading the germline V gene gives CDR1 MNHNS and CDR2 SASEGT. The V and J ends are trimmed by 5 bases and 2 bases, leaving 7 bases between them. The treatment or condition label here, explained by the study, means: allogeneic hematopoietic cell transplantation with graft depleted of TCRalphabeta T cells and CD19 B cells. The children who served as transplant recipients had been given grafts of TCRalphabeta/CD19-depleted allogeneic hematopoietic cells. Concerning this clonotype: No cognate antigen has been identified for it. The sample holds no much larger clone one base away, and base qualities are not on file.

Library preparation was by PCR. For sequencing, an Illumina HiSeq 2500 was employed. TCR library preparation used molecular barcoding, with unique molecular identifiers applied to normalize quantification of the TCRbeta repertoire. TCRdb reworked the public reads: Q25 trimming with fastp, MiXCR clone assembly, productive beta chains retained. CDR3 protein sequences are deduplicated, and each keeps its most common genes and DNA. For this sample there are about 980,000 distinct CDR3 sequences; about 29% appear just once. The ten largest clones represent roughly 28% of the sample. The TCR sequence derives from a boy in the first two years of life who had a stem cell transplant for SCID, so the T cells may come from the graft donor. This sample comprised PBMCs, mostly from graft donor cells, obtained 360 days after TCRalphabeta/CD19-depleted stem cell transplant. The receptor chain draws on TRBV6-1 and TRBJ1-3; the D gene cannot be named for sure. The bases are TGTGCCAGCAGTCCCCGCCCTGGAAACACCATATATTTT. It encodes CASSPRPGNTIYF.